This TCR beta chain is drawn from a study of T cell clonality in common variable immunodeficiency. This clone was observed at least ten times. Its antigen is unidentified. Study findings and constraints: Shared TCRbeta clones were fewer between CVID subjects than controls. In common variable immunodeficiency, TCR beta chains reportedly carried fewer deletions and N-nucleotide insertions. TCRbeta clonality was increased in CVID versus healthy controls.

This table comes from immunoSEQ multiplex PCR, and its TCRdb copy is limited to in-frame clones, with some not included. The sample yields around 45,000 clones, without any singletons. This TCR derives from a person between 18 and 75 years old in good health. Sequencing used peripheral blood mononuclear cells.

The CDR3 here is CASSLYSSYNEQFF. The DNA read from the CDR3 is TGTGCCAGCAGTTTGTATAGCTCCTACAATGAG. The chain has TRBV6-2 or TRBV6-3 and TRBJ2-1; no definite D call. The sequenced fragment ends 3 residues before the CDR3 boundary, so the rest is inferred from the germline J gene. The CDR3 has 14 residues. Germline loops: CDR1 MNHEY, CDR2 SVGEGT. Trimming took 4 bases from V and 0 from J, leaving 7 bases between them.